These T cell receptor beta chains were read from a single sample in a study of vaccination and CD4 T cells after COVID-19. TCRdb redid the calling of the PCR reads with MiXCR, one entry per CDR3 protein. Among nearly 9,500 distinct CDR3 sequences listed, roughly a third were seen once. No antigen has been identified for these receptors. The sequenced sample was CD4+ T cells from blood, cultured in vitro. The receptor set was obtained from a human donor in good health. Each CDR3 is given with its conserved first and last residue. The D gene is left open where the match is weak. Clone size, where shown, is once, few, many, or a class for clones that have expanded.

J: TRBJ1-1
V: TRBV7-3
D: -
size: few
CDR3: CASSLQGQGAEAFF
DNA: TGTGCCAGCAGCTTACAGGGCCAAGGCGCTGAAGCTTTCTTT

J: TRBJ1-5
V: TRBV28
D: -
size: few
CDR3: CASKTWGNQPQHF
DNA: TGTGCCAGCAAGACTTGGGGGAATCAGCCCCAGCATTTT

J: TRBJ2-7
V: TRBV20-1
D: -
size: few
CDR3: CSANRRGGLHSYEQYF
DNA: TGCAGTGCTAACCGACGAGGGGGGCTACACTCCTACGAGCAGTACTTC

J: TRBJ1-5
V: TRBV2
D: -
size: few
CDR3: CASSLERGQPQHF
DNA: TGTGCCAGCAGCCTAGAGCGGGGTCAGCCCCAGCATTTT

J: TRBJ2-3
V: TRBV6-2/TRBV6-3
D: -
size: medium-sized
CDR3: CASRPGRVREADTQYF
DNA: TGTGCCAGCAGACCCGGTCGGGTCAGGGAAGCAGATACGCAGTATTTT

J: TRBJ1-6
V: TRBV30
D: -
size: -
CDR3: CAWSVNEQGHSPLHF
DNA: TGTGCCTGGAGTGTAAATGAACAGGGACATTCACCCCTCCACTTT

J: TRBJ1-2
V: TRBV6-5
D: -
size: few
CDR3: CASSYDRRLGYTF
DNA: TGTGCCAGCAGTTACGACAGGCGGTTAGGCTACACCTTC

J: TRBJ2-5
V: TRBV29-1
D: TRBD1
size: -
CDR3: CSVEDWATGRETQYF
DNA: TGCAGCGTTGAAGATTGGGCGACAGGGAGAGAGACCCAGTACTTC

J: TRBJ2-7
V: TRBV15
D: TRBD2
size: once
CDR3: CATKPSGSHEQYF
DNA: TGTGCCACCAAACCTAGCGGGAGCCACGAGCAGTACTTC

J: TRBJ2-7
V: TRBV15
D: TRBD1
size: few
CDR3: CATQRTGEAYEQYF
DNA: TGTGCCACCCAGAGGACAGGGGAGGCCTACGAGCAGTACTTC

J: TRBJ1-1
V: TRBV6-2/TRBV6-3
D: -
size: -
CDR3: CASTVQGRLNTEAFF
DNA: TGTGCCAGCACCGTACAGGGCAGGTTGAACACTGAAGCTTTCTTT

J: TRBJ2-5
V: TRBV20-1
D: -
size: -
CDR3: CSAEVGGSAQYF
DNA: TGCAGTGCCGAAGTTGGGGGGTCGGCACAGTACTTC

J: TRBJ2-5
V: TRBV6-1
D: -
size: -
CDR3: CASKDTPGQETQYF
DNA: TGTGCCAGCAAGGACACCCCAGGCCAAGAGACCCAGTACTTC

J: TRBJ2-5
V: TRBV5-1
D: TRBD1
size: -
CDR3: CASSTGGAEGQETQYF
DNA: TGCGCCAGCAGTACAGGGGGCGCGGAGGGACAAGAGACCCAGTACTTC

J: TRBJ2-7
V: TRBV27
D: TRBD1
size: -
CDR3: CASSALGISTGVVAEQYF
DNA: TGTGCCAGCAGCGCCTTGGGAATCTCGACAGGGGTCGTGGCCGAGCAGTACTTC

J: TRBJ2-5
V: TRBV6-1
D: -
size: few
CDR3: CASRNRVGETQYF
DNA: TGTGCCAGCAGGAACAGGGTCGGAGAGACCCAGTACTTC

J: TRBJ1-6
V: TRBV21-1
D: -
size: once
CDR3: CASSKGGMRGANSPLHF
DNA: TGTGCCAGCAGCAAAGGGGGGATGAGGGGCGCTAATTCACCCCTCCACTTT

J: TRBJ1-6
V: TRBV28
D: TRBD1
size: few
CDR3: CASSLDRGPALNSPLHF
DNA: TGTGCCAGCAGTTTAGACAGGGGCCCAGCGTTAAATTCACCCCTCCACTTT

J: TRBJ2-7
V: TRBV7-8
D: -
size: -
CDR3: CASSPPPRGSTRINEQYF
DNA: TGTGCCAGCAGCCCGCCCCCCCGAGGGTCCACCCGAATAAACGAGCAGTACTTC

J: TRBJ2-2
V: TRBV28
D: -
size: few
CDR3: CASHFQGQANTGELFF
DNA: TGTGCCAGCCACTTTCAGGGGCAAGCTAACACCGGGGAGCTGTTTTTT

J: TRBJ2-2
V: TRBV6-1
D: -
size: -
CDR3: CASSPLGTGELFF
DNA: TGTGCCAGCAGTCCGCTAGGGACCGGGGAGCTGTTTTTT

J: TRBJ2-1
V: TRBV7-9
D: TRBD2
size: few
CDR3: CASTSGYNEQFF
DNA: TGTGCCAGCACTAGCGGTTACAATGAGCAGTTCTTC

J: TRBJ1-2
V: TRBV6-4
D: -
size: few
CDR3: CARPGIDGYTF
DNA: TGTGCCAGGCCGGGGATTGACGGCTACACCTTC

J: TRBJ1-3
V: TRBV4-1
D: -
size: -
CDR3: CASSQGGRGRNSGNTIYF
DNA: TGCGCCAGCAGCCAAGGAGGTCGGGGACGAAACTCTGGAAACACCATATATTTT

J: TRBJ1-6
V: TRBV6-1
D: -
size: large
CDR3: CASSRGNVDSPLHF
DNA: TGTGCCAGCAGCAGGGGAAATGTGGATTCACCCCTCCACTTT

J: TRBJ2-4
V: TRBV14
D: -
size: -
CDR3: CASSMIGQMDIQYF
DNA: TGTGCCAGCAGTATGATTGGACAGATGGACATTCAGTACTTC

J: TRBJ2-7
V: TRBV20-1
D: -
size: -
CDR3: CSAYLSGDKINEQYF
DNA: TGCAGTGCTTATCTCTCGGGGGACAAAATCAACGAGCAGTACTTC

J: TRBJ1-5
V: TRBV7-9
D: -
size: -
CDR3: CASSQTGYSNQPQHF
DNA: TGTGCCAGCAGCCAGACGGGTTATAGCAATCAGCCCCAGCATTTT

J: TRBJ2-1
V: TRBV20-1
D: TRBD2
size: -
CDR3: CSALGLGLADNEQFF
DNA: TGCAGTGCCCTAGGACTGGGACTAGCGGACAATGAGCAGTTCTTC

J: TRBJ2-6
V: TRBV24-1
D: TRBD1
size: -
CDR3: CATSDRPGQGATGANVLTF
DNA: TGTGCCACCAGTGATCGCCCGGGACAGGGGGCAACTGGGGCCAACGTCCTGACTTTC

J: TRBJ2-1
V: TRBV20-1
D: -
size: few
CDR3: CSASSRGSRNEQFF
DNA: TGCAGTGCTAGTTCCAGGGGCTCTAGGAATGAGCAGTTCTTC

J: TRBJ2-1
V: TRBV5-8
D: TRBD2
size: -
CDR3: CASSLWTSGNHNEQFF
DNA: TGTGCCAGCAGCCTCTGGACTAGCGGGAATCACAATGAGCAGTTCTTC

J: TRBJ2-3
V: TRBV19
D: -
size: -
CDR3: CASSNRPTDTQYF
DNA: TGTGCCAGTAGTAATAGACCCACAGATACGCAGTATTTT

J: TRBJ2-5
V: TRBV19
D: TRBD2
size: -
CDR3: CASRGSGSAQTQYF
DNA: TGTGCCAGTAGGGGAAGCGGGAGTGCCCAGACCCAGTACTTC

J: TRBJ2-7
V: TRBV7-2
D: TRBD1
size: few
CDR3: CASSLDRGKYEQYF
DNA: TGTGCCAGCAGCTTAGACAGGGGGAAGTACGAGCAGTACTTC

J: TRBJ2-2
V: TRBV5-6
D: TRBD1
size: -
CDR3: CASSLWQGAIGELFF
DNA: TGTGCCAGCAGCTTGTGGCAGGGGGCGATCGGGGAGCTGTTTTTT

J: TRBJ1-2
V: TRBV21-1
D: -
size: few
CDR3: CASPYVPGIHYGYTF
DNA: TGTGCCAGCCCATATGTTCCAGGGATACACTATGGCTACACCTTC

J: TRBJ1-3
V: TRBV10-3
D: -
size: -
CDR3: CAIRPEPSGNTIYF
DNA: TGTGCCATACGGCCAGAGCCCTCTGGAAACACCATATATTTT

J: TRBJ1-6
V: TRBV7-9
D: -
size: -
CDR3: CASSPRGQEASPLHF
DNA: TGTGCCAGCAGCCCGAGGGGTCAAGAGGCTTCACCCCTCCACTTT

J: TRBJ2-6
V: TRBV2
D: -
size: few
CDR3: CASSPTRQSSGANVLTF
DNA: TGTGCCAGCAGCCCGACCAGGCAAAGCTCTGGGGCCAACGTCCTGACTTTC

J: TRBJ1-2
V: TRBV30
D: -
size: few
CDR3: CAWTIDQGGYTF
DNA: TGTGCCTGGACCATTGACCAGGGAGGCTACACCTTC

J: TRBJ1-5
V: TRBV6-2/TRBV6-3
D: -
size: -
CDR3: CASSYSIIGRNSNQPQHF
DNA: TGTGCCAGCAGTTACTCGATAATTGGCCGAAATAGCAATCAGCCCCAGCATTTT

J: TRBJ1-6
V: TRBV9
D: -
size: -
CDR3: CASSVGGENSPLHF
DNA: TGTGCCAGCAGCGTAGGGGGGGAGAATTCACCCCTCCACTTT

J: TRBJ2-1
V: TRBV20-1
D: -
size: -
CDR3: CSARAMDRYNEQFF
DNA: TGCAGTGCTAGAGCGATGGACCGTTACAATGAGCAGTTCTTC

J: TRBJ1-5
V: TRBV6-1
D: -
size: few
CDR3: CASSPQQGIQPQHF
DNA: TGTGCCAGCAGTCCCCAACAGGGCATTCAGCCCCAGCATTTT

J: TRBJ2-5
V: TRBV2
D: -
size: -
CDR3: CASSVDNQETQYF
DNA: TGTGCCAGCAGTGTTGATAACCAAGAGACCCAGTACTTC

J: TRBJ2-1
V: TRBV7-9
D: TRBD2
size: -
CDR3: CASSLGVSGSSYNEQFF
DNA: TGTGCCAGCAGCTTAGGTGTTAGCGGGAGCTCCTACAATGAGCAGTTCTTC

J: TRBJ1-3
V: TRBV7-9
D: -
size: -
CDR3: CASSFTSSGNTIYF
DNA: TGTGCCAGCAGCTTTACCAGCTCTGGAAACACCATATATTTT

J: TRBJ1-2
V: TRBV18
D: TRBD1
size: once
CDR3: CASSPSDRGPYGYTF
DNA: TGTGCCAGCTCACCATCGGACAGGGGCCCCTATGGCTACACCTTC

J: TRBJ1-3
V: TRBV6-5
D: -
size: -
CDR3: CASSYGGGGSGNTIYF
DNA: TGTGCCAGCAGTTACGGTGGGGGCGGTAGTGGAAACACCATATATTTT

J: TRBJ2-3
V: TRBV24-1
D: -
size: few
CDR3: CATSDLTGTSTDTQYF
DNA: TGTGCCACCAGTGACCTGACAGGGACTAGCACAGATACGCAGTATTTT

J: TRBJ2-3
V: TRBV6-4
D: TRBD1
size: -
CDR3: CASSLVGTGGESDTQYF
DNA: TGTGCCAGCAGCCTCGTAGGGACAGGGGGCGAGTCAGATACGCAGTATTTT